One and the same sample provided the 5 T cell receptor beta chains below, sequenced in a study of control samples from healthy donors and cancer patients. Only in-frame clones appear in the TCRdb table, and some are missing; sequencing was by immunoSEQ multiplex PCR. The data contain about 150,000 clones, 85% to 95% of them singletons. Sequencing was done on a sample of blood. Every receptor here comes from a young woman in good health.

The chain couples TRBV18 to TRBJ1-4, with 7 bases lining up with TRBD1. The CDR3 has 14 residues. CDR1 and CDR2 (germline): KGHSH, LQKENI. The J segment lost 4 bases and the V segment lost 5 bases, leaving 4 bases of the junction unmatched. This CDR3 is CASSSDRDNEKLFF. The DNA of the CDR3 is TGTGCCAGCTCATCAGACAGGGATAATGAAAAACTGTTTTTT.

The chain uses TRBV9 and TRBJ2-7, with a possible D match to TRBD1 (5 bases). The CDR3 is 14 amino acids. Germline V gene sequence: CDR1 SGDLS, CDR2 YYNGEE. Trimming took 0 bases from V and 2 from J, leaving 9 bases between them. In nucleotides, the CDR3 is TGTGCCAGCAGCGTAGGCCAGGGCCCCTACGAGCAGTACTTC. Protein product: CASSVGQGPYEQYF.

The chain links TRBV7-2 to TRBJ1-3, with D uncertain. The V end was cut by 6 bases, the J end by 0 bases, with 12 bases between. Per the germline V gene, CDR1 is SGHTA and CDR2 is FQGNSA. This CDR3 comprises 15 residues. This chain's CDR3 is CASRLGATSGNTIYF. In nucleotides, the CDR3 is TGTGCCAGCAGGCTCGGAGCTACCTCTGGAAACACCATATATTTT.

The chain's CDR3 is CASSEQLNQPQHF. CDR3 sequence (DNA): TGTGCCAGCAGTGAGCAGCTCAATCAGCCCCAGCATTTT. This chain joins TRBV6-4 and TRBJ1-5; no clear D gene. V lost 3 bases and J 3 bases, leaving 6 bases between the germline ends. The CDR3 length is 13 residues. Germline lookup yields CDR1 MRHNA and CDR2 SNTAGT.

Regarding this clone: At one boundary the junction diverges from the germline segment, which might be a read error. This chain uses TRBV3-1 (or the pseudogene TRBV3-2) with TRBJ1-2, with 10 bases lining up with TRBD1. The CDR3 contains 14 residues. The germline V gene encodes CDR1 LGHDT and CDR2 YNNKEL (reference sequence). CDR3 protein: CASSQEGTGARSAF. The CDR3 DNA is TGTGCCAGCAGCCAAGAGGGGACAGGGGCCCGGTCCGCCTTC.